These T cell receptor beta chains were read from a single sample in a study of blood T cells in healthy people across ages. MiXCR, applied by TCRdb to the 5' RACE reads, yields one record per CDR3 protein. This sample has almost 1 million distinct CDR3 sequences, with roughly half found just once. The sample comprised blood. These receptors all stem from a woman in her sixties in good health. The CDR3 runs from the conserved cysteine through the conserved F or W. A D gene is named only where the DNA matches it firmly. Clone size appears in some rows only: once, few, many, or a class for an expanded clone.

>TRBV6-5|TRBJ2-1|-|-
TGTGCCAGCCAAGGCGGATACAATGAGCAGTTCTTC
CASQGGYNEQFF
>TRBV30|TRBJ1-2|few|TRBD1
TGTGCCTGGGCCCGGGACAGGGAATCTGCCTATGGCTACACCTTC
CAWARDRESAYGYTF
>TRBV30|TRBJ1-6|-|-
TGTGCCCGGAGGTCGTGGCGGTCACCCCTCCACTTT
CARRSWRSPLHF
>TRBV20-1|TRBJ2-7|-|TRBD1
TGCAGTGCCCCGGTGGAGACAGGGCATGAGCAGTACTTC
CSAPVETGHEQYF
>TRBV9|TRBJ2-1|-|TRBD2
TGTGCCAGCAGCCCCACTAGCGACAGCTCCTACAATGAGCAGTTCTTC
CASSPTSDSSYNEQFF
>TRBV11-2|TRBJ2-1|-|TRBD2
TGTGCCAGCAGTTTACCTCGACTAGCGGGAGGGGTCAATGAGCAGTTCTTC
CASSLPRLAGGVNEQFF
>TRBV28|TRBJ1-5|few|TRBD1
TGTGCCAGCAGCCCAGACAGGGACAATCAGCCCCAGCATTTT
CASSPDRDNQPQHF
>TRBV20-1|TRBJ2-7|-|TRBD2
TGCAGTGCTAGAGATTCAGCGGGAGGGTCGTACGAGCAGTACTTC
CSARDSAGGSYEQYF
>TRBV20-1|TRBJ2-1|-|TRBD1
TGCAGTGCTAGGAGGACGAGAGGGACAGGAAACTACAATGAGCAGTTCTTC
CSARRTRGTGNYNEQFF
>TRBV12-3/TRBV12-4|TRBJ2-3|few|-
TGTGCCAGCAGTTTGGAAGAACCGAGCACAGATACGCAGTATTTT
CASSLEEPSTDTQYF
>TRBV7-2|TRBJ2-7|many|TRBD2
TGTGCCAGCAGCCCGGGACTAGCGGGAACTGGTTACGAGCAGTACTTC
CASSPGLAGTGYEQYF
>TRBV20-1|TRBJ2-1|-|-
TGCAGTGCTAGAAAGTCCGCGGAGAGTTACAATGAGCAGTTCTTC
CSARKSAESYNEQFF
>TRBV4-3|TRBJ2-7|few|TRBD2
TGCGCCAGCAGCCAAGTAATAGCGGGAGGCCGTCCCTACGAGCAGTACTTC
CASSQVIAGGRPYEQYF
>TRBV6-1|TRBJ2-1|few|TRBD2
TGTGCCAGCAGGACAGCACTGACTAGCGGTCTCTACAATGAGCAGTTCTTC
CASRTALTSGLYNEQFF
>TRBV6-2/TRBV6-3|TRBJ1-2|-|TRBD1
TGTGCCAGCAGTTACTCAAGGGGGCTACGTGGCTACACCTTC
CASSYSRGLRGYTF
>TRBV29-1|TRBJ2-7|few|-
TGCAGCGTTGAGACCGGCGGAGGGTCGCTCTCCTACGAGCAGTACTTC
CSVETGGGSLSYEQYF
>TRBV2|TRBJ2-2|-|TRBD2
TGTGCCAGCAGGGGGACTAGCGACACCGGGGAGCTGTTTTTT
CASRGTSDTGELFF
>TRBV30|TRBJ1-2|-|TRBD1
TGTGCCTGGAGTGCAATCGTAAGACAGGGGAACTATGGCTACACCTTC
CAWSAIVRQGNYGYTF
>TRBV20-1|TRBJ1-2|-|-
TGCAGTGCTCGTGAGAGGACCTATGGCTACACCTTC
CSARERTYGYTF
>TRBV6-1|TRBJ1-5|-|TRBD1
TGTGCCAGCACCCACCAGCGGGCTCGGGACAGGGGGTCTCAGCCCCAGCATTTT
CASTHQRARDRGSQPQHF
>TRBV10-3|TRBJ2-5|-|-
TGTGCCATCAGTGAGTGGGGAGAGACCCAGTACTTC
CAISEWGETQYF
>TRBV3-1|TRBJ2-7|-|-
TGTGCCAGCAGCCTCCGGCAACAGTCCTACGAGCAGTACTTC
CASSLRQQSYEQYF
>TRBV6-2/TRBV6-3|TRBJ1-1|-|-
TGTGCCAGCAGTTACTCGAAGGTTTTCGTGGTAGGGGGCACTGAAGCTTTCTTT
CASSYSKVFVVGGTEAFF
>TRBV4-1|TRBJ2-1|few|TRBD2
TGCGCCAGCAGCAGGGGACTGTTCCGTAGCGGGAGGGAATTGTACAATGAGCAGTTCTTC
CASSRGLFRSGRELYNEQFF
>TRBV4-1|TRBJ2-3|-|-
TGCGCCAGCAGCCAAGATAGGCGAAACACAGATACGCAGTATTTT
CASSQDRRNTDTQYF
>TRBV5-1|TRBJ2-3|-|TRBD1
TGCGCCAGCAGCTCCCACGGACCGGGACAGGTGGTAACAGATACGCAGTATTTT
CASSSHGPGQVVTDTQYF
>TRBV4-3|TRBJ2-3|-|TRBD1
TGCGCCAGCAGCCAAGGGACAGGGGGCGCAGATACGCAGTATTTT
CASSQGTGGADTQYF
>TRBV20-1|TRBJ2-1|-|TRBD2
TGCAGTGCTAGAGAAGCTAGCGGGTTGCTTTTAGGAGAGCAGTTCTTC
CSAREASGLLLGEQFF
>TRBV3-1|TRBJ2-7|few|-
TGTGCCAGCAGCCAGTACAGTTCCTACGAGCAGTACTTC
CASSQYSSYEQYF
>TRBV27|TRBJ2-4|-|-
TGTGCCAGCAGTTGGGGGGCCAAAAACATTCAGTACTTC
CASSWGAKNIQYF
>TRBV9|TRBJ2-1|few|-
TGTGCCAGCAGCGTAGCGGACTCACCCTACAATGAGCAGTTCTTC
CASSVADSPYNEQFF
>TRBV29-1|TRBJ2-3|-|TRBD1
TGCAGCGTTGAAGGAGAACAGGGGGTGGATACGCAGTATTTT
CSVEGEQGVDTQYF
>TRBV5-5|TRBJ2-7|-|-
TGTGCCAGCAGCTTCTCAGACACGCCGTCCGAGCAGTACTTC
CASSFSDTPSEQYF
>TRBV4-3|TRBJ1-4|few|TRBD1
TGCGCCAGCAGCTCCGGGACAGGGGGATTGACTAATGAAAAACTGTTTTTT
CASSSGTGGLTNEKLFF
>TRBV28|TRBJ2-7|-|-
TGTGCCTGCAGGGAGGGGGCACTAGCGTCCCAAGGCGAGCAGTACTTC
CACREGALASQGEQYF
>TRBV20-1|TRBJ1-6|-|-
TGCAGTGCTGCCATGAACTCCTATAATTCACCCCTCCACTTT
CSAAMNSYNSPLHF
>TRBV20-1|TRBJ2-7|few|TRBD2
TGCAGTGCTAGAGACCCGAGAGCGGGGGACGAGCAGTACTTC
CSARDPRAGDEQYF
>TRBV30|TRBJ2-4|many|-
TGTGCCTGGGGAAACGGAGCCAAAAACATTCAGTACTTC
CAWGNGAKNIQYF
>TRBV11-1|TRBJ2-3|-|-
TGTGCCAGCAGCTTTTGGGGGAAAGAGGCAGATACGCAGTATTTT
CASSFWGKEADTQYF
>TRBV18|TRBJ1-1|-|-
TGTGCCAGCTCACCCCCTGGAGGGGGGGAAGCTTTCTTT
CASSPPGGGEAFF
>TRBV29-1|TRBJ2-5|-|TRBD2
TGCAGCGTTGATTTTAGCGGGACCTTCTACAATGAGCAGTACTTC
CSVDFSGTFYNEQYF
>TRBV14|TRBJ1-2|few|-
TGTGCCAGCAGCCAGCCCCGTAATTCCGGCTACACCTTC
CASSQPRNSGYTF
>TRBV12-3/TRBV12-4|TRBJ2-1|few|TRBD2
TGTGCCAGCAGTCCTAGCGGGAGGGAGAATGAGCAGTTCTTC
CASSPSGRENEQFF
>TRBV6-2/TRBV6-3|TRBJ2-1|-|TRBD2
TGTGCCAGCACTTTACTCGCGGGACTAGCGGACAATGAGCAGTTCTTC
CASTLLAGLADNEQFF
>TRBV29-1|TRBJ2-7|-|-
TGCAGCGTTGAAATGCGGAACAAGCACTACGAGCAGTACTTC
CSVEMRNKHYEQYF
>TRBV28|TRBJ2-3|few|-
TGTGCCAGCCTGAGTTGGGCTACAGATACGCAGTATTTT
CASLSWATDTQYF
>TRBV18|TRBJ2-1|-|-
TGTGCCAGCTCACCACCGGCAGGGAAGGGTAATGAGCAGTTCTTC
CASSPPAGKGNEQFF
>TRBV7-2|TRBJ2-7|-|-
TGTGCCAGCAGCTTCGGGAGTGTCGGGTTCTCAAGCTCCTACGAGCAGTACTTC
CASSFGSVGFSSSYEQYF
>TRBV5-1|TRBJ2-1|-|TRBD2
TGCGCCAGCAGGGCCGGGACTAGCAGCTACAATGAGCAGTTCTTC
CASRAGTSSYNEQFF
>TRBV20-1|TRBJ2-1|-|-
TGCAGTGCTATTGAAGCATGGAGTAATGAGCAGTTCTTC
CSAIEAWSNEQFF
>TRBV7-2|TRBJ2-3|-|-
TGTGCCAGCAGCTTATACTCGGGAGAAACAGATACGCAGTATTTT
CASSLYSGETDTQYF
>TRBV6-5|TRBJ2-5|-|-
TGTGCCAGCGGGGATTGGGAGACCCAGTACTTC
CASGDWETQYF
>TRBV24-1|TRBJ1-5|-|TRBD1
TGTGCCACCAGTGAGGCGATCGGGACAGGGGATCAGCCCCAGCATTTT
CATSEAIGTGDQPQHF
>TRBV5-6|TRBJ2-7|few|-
TGTGCCAGCACCCGGACAGCCTCCTACGAGCAGTACTTC
CASTRTASYEQYF
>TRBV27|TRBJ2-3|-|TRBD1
TGTGCCAGCAGTTTTTTTGAGGCAGGGGGAATGGATACGCAGTATTTT
CASSFFEAGGMDTQYF
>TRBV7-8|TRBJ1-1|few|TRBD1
TGTGCCAGCAGTCACAGGGGGGGATCCATTGAAGCTTTCTTT
CASSHRGGSIEAFF
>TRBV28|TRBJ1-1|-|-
TGTGCCAGCAGTGTAGAGCGGCAGGACACTGAAGCTTTCTTT
CASSVERQDTEAFF